This record looks at one T cell receptor beta chain sequence and its context. Its target is unknown. Some clones are missing from TCRdb's copy, which holds only in-frame ones; the method was immunoSEQ multiplex PCR. The table includes about 350,000 clones, approximately 90% detected once. This sample is drawn from a study of Ad26.COV2.S vaccination and SARS-CoV-2 variants. From germline, CDR1 is MNHEY and CDR2 SVGEGT. The CDR3 has 16 amino acids. V shed 2 bases and J shed 5 bases, with 15 bases lying between them. General study findings and limits: From the TCR breadth and depth analyses, total T cell responses may have been underestimated. Spike-specific CD8+ and CD4+ T cell responses reportedly showed substantial breadth after vaccination.

The J gene is TRBJ1-4, the V gene TRBV6-2 or TRBV6-3, with no clear D. The TCR sequence derives from a human donor who had recovered from COVID-19. This specimen consisted of peripheral blood, obtained after recovery from COVID-19. Here the CDR3 DNA reads TGTGCCAGCAGTTACCCGTCTTCCAGCCCAAATGAAAAACTGTTTTTT. Translating gives CASSYPSSSPNEKLFF.